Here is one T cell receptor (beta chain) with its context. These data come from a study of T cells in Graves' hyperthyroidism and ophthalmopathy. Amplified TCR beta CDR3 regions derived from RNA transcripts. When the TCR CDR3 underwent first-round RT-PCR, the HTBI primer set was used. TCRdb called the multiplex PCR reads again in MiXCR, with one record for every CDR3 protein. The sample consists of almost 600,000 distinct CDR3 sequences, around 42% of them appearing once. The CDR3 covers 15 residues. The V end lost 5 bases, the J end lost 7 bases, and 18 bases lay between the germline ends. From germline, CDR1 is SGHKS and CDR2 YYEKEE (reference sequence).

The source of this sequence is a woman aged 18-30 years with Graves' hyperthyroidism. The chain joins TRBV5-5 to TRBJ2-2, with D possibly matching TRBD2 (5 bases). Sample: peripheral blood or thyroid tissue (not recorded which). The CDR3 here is CASSSADAMVGELFF. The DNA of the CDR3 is TGTGCCAGCAGTTCAGCGGACGCGATGGTCGGGGAGCTGTTTTTT.